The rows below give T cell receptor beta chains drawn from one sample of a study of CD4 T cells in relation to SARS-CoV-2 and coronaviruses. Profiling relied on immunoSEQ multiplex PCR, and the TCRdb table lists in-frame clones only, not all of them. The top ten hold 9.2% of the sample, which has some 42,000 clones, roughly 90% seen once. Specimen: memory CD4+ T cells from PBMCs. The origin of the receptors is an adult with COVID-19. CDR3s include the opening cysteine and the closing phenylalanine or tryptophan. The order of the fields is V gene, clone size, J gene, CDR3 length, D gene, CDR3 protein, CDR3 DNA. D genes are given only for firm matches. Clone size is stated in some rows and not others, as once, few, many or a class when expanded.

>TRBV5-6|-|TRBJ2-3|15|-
CASSFRQTSTDTQYF
TGTGCCAGCAGCTTCCGGCAGACTAGCACAGATACGCAGTATTTT
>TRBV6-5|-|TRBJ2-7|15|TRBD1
CASSQRTGEIYEQYF
TGTGCCAGCAGCCAAAGGACAGGGGAGATCTACGAGCAGTACTTC
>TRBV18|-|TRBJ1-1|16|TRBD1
CASSPSPAGGGTEAFF
TGTGCCAGCTCACCATCGCCGGCAGGGGGAGGGACTGAAGCTTTCTTT
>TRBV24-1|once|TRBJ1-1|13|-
CATSNQGNTEAFF
TGTGCCACCAGTAACCAGGGGAACACTGAAGCTTTCTTT
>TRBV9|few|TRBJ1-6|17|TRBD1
CASSVASGGSYNSPLHF
TGTGCCAGCAGCGTAGCTTCAGGGGGCTCCTATAATTCACCCCTCCACTTT
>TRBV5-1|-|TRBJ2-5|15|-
CASSSQQGGVETQYF
TGCGCCAGCAGCTCACAACAGGGAGGTGTGGAGACCCAGTACTTC
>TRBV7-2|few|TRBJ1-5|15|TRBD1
CASSWGQDRNQPQHF
TGTGCCAGCAGCTGGGGACAGGACCGCAATCAGCCCCAGCATTTT
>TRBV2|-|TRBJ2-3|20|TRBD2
CASSEAGLAGGHSIADTQYF
TGTGCCAGCAGTGAAGCGGGGCTAGCGGGGGGGCACTCGATTGCAGATACGCAGTATTTT
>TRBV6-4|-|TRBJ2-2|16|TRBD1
CASSAMTGVGAGELFF
TGTGCCAGCAGTGCCATGACAGGGGTAGGCGCCGGGGAGCTGTTTTTT
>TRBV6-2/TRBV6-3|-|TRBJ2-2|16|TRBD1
CASSYPRTGGNGELFF
TGTGCCAGCAGTTACCCGAGGACAGGGGGCAACGGGGAGCTGTTTTTT
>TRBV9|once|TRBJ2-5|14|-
CASSVGVGRETQYF
TGTGCCAGCAGCGTAGGTGTGGGCCGGGAGACCCAGTACTTC
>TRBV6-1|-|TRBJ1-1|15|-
CASSEWGGLNTEAFF
TGTGCCAGCAGTGAATGGGGCGGCCTGAACACTGAAGCTTTCTTT
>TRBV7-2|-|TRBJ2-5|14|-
CASSLAGIQETQYF
TGTGCCAGCAGCTTGGCAGGGATCCAAGAGACCCAGTACTTC
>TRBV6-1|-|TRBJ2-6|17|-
CASSEGAGGAGANVLTF
TGTGCCAGCAGTGAAGGTGCAGGGGGGGCTGGGGCCAACGTCCTGACTTTC
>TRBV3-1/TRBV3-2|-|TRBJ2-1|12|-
CASSLTENEQFF
TGTGCCAGCAGCCTTACAGAGAATGAGCAGTTCTTC
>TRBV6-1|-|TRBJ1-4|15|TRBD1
CASSESGTVNEKLFF
TGTGCCAGCAGTGAGTCCGGGACAGTGAATGAAAAACTGTTTTTT
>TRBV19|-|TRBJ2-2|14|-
CASSIGRNTGELFF
TGTGCCAGTAGTATCGGACGGAACACCGGGGAGCTGTTTTTT
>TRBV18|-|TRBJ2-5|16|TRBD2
CASSPSGGPPGETQYF
TGTGCCAGCTCACCGAGCGGGGGGCCACCTGGGGAGACCCAGTACTTC
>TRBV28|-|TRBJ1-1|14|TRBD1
CASSSGTVNTEAFF
TGTGCCAGCAGTTCCGGGACAGTGAACACTGAAGCTTTCTTT
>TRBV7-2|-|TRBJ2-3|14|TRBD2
CASTLGLAADTQYF
TGTGCCAGCACCCTGGGACTAGCGGCAGATACGCAGTATTTT
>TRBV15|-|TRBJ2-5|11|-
CATSTEETQYF
TGTGCCACCAGCACAGAAGAGACCCAGTACTTC
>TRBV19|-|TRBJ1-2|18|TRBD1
CASIDLFGGRGENYGYTF
TGTGCCAGTATCGACCTTTTCGGTGGCAGGGGGGAGAACTATGGCTACACCTTC
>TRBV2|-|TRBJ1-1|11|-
CASNMNTEAFF
TGTGCCAGCAACATGAACACTGAAGCTTTCTTT
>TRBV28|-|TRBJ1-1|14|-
CASSVTRTNTEAFF
TGTGCCAGCAGTGTGACACGGACGAACACTGAAGCTTTCTTT
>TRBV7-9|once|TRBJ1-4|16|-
CASSLAAAGANEKLFF
TGTGCCAGCAGCTTAGCGGCGGCGGGGGCTAACGAAAAACTGTTTTTT
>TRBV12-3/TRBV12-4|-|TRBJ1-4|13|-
CASSFRGNEKLFF
TGTGCCAGCAGTTTCAGGGGCAATGAAAAACTGTTTTTT
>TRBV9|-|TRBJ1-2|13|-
CASSGEGLYGYTF
TGTGCCAGCAGCGGTGAAGGATTGTATGGCTACACCTTC
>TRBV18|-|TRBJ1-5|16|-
CASSPLGLRTEQPQHF
TGTGCCAGCTCACCCCTGGGACTTCGTACCGAACAGCCCCAGCATTTT
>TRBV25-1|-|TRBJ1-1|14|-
CASSEEGSITEAFF
TGTGCCAGCAGTGAAGAGGGAAGTATTACTGAAGCTTTCTTT
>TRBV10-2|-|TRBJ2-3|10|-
CAAGTDTQYF
TGCGCCGCGGGGACGGATACGCAGTATTTT
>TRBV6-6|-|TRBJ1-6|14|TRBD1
CASSPDRGYSPLHF
TGTGCCAGCAGCCCTGACAGGGGTTATTCACCCCTCCACTTT
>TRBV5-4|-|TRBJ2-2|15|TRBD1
CASSLMTGGPGELFF
TGTGCCAGCAGCTTGATGACAGGGGGTCCCGGGGAGCTGTTTTTT
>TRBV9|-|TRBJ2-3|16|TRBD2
CASSVLSGGAGDTQYF
TGTGCCAGCAGCGTATTGTCCGGGGGGGCCGGAGATACGCAGTATTTT
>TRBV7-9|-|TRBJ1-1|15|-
CASSPRSRMDTEAFF
TGTGCCAGCAGCCCCAGGTCCAGGATGGACACTGAAGCTTTCTTT
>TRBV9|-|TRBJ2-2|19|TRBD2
CASSVLPGAGGSNTGELFF
TGTGCCAGCAGCGTACTCCCCGGAGCGGGGGGTTCGAACACCGGGGAGCTGTTTTTT
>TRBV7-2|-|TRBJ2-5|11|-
CASSGQETQYF
TGTGCCAGTAGTGGCCAAGAGACCCAGTACTTC
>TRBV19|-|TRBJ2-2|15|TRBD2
CASSTSGGETGELFF
TGTGCCAGTAGTACTAGCGGGGGAGAAACCGGGGAGCTGTTTTTT
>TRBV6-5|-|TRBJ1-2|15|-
CASSYGTKRNYGYTF
TGTGCCAGCAGTTATGGGACAAAGCGTAACTATGGCTACACCTTC
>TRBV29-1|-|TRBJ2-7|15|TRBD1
CSVSRAAGGAYEQYF
TGCAGCGTATCTCGAGCGGCAGGGGGCGCGTACGAGCAGTACTTC
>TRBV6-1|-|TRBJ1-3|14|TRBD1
CASSDGQGGNTIYF
TGTGCCAGCAGTGACGGACAGGGGGGAAACACCATATATTTT
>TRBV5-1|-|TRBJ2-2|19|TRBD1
CASSPLGTDTLKVTGELFF
TGCGCCAGCAGCCCATTGGGGACAGATACCCTCAAAGTCACCGGGGAGCTGTTTTTT
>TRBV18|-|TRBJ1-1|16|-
CASSPTWGTQNTEAFF
TGTGCCAGCTCACCAACTTGGGGGACTCAGAACACTGAAGCTTTCTTT
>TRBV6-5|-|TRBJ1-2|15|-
CASRQHGPTLLGYTF
TGTGCCAGCAGGCAGCATGGACCTACTTTACTCGGCTACACCTTC
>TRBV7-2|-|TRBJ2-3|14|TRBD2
CASSFGLAPDTQYF
TGTGCCAGCAGCTTTGGACTAGCACCCGATACGCAGTATTTT
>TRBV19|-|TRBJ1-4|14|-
CASSIGGGSEKLFF
TGTGCCAGTAGTATAGGTGGGGGAAGTGAAAAACTGTTTTTT
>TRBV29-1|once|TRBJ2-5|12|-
CSPLKAAETQYF
TGCAGCCCCCTTAAGGCCGCGGAGACCCAGTACTTC
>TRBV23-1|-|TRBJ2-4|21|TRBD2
CASSQSVKRLAGVVAKNIQYF
TGCGCCAGCAGTCAATCGGTGAAGAGACTAGCGGGGGTAGTTGCCAAAAACATTCAGTACTTC
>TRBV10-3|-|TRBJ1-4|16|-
CAISDPQDSTNEKLFF
TGTGCCATCAGTGATCCACAGGACAGCACAAATGAAAAACTGTTTTTT
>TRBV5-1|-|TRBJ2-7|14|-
CASSPTGSSYEQYF
TGCGCCAGCAGCCCTACAGGGAGCTCCTACGAGCAGTACTTC